This T cell receptor beta chain originates from a study of shared clonotypes between healthy human individuals. Overall study context: Serving as donors were two women and a few men, whose ages spanned 18 to 49. Three plates each covered CD4 naive and memory; CD8 naive two, CD8 memory one.

The J segment lost 3 bases and the V segment lost 3 bases, leaving 7 bases of the junction unmatched. Per the germline V gene, CDR1 is SGDLS and CDR2 is YYNGEE. This CDR3 is 16 amino acids long. TCRdb keeps only in-frame clones here, not all; method: immunoSEQ multiplex PCR. The table lists around 2.5 million clones, roughly 93% of them singletons, with approximately 0.35% in the top ten. This clonotype was sampled from a man younger than 35 in good health. Some clones in this sample may be carry-over from other donors' samples. This chain connects TRBV9 to TRBJ2-7; 12 positions agree with TRBD2. Sequences were obtained from naive CD4+ T cells from PBMCs. The sample's subset: CD45RA+ positively selected. For the CDR3, the DNA is TGTGCCAGCAGCGAGGGAGGACTAGCGGGAAACTACGAGCAGTACTTC. It codes for CASSEGGLAGNYEQYF.